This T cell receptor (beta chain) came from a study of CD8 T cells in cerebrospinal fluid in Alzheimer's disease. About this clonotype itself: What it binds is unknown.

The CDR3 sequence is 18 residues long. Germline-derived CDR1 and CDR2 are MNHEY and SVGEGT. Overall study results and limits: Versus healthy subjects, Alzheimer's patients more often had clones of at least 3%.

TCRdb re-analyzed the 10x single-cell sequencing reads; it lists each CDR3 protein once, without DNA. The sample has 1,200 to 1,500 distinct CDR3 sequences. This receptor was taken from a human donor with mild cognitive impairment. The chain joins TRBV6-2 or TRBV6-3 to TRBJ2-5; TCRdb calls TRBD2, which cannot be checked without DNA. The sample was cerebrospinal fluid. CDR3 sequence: CASSEIGTTRIRQETQYF.